This section outlines one T cell receptor (beta chain) sequence together with its context. Its antigen is unidentified. The CDR3 runs to 15 residues. CDR1 and CDR2 (germline): SGHRS, YFSETQ. Trimming at V came to 4 bases and at J to 0 bases, leaving 5 bases not matched to a gene. The data derive from a study of OX40 agonist ivuxolimab in advanced cancers. In the study overall: The study enrolled dose-escalation patients with hepatocellular carcinoma, melanoma, renal cell or head and neck cancer. A male proportion of about 84% was recorded, with mean age around 55 years and range roughly 23 to 90. Whole-study results and caveats: Several nonresponders also turned out to have low normalized T-cell clonal expansion. Not determined was the antigen specificity of the expanded peripheral T cells.

Using immunoSEQ multiplex PCR, the repertoire was profiled, and TCRdb retains in-frame clones only, with some absent. The profile covers about 50,000 clones, with 82% appearing a single time and around 1.9% taken by the ten largest. This chain joins TRBV5-1 and TRBJ2-7, with TRBD1 identical over 9 bases. The source of this sequence is an adult with an advanced solid tumor such as melanoma, head and neck, liver or kidney cancer. Sequences were derived from CD4+ or CD8+ T cells sorted from blood, sampled in a trial of the OX40 agonist ivuxolimab. As DNA, the CDR3 is TGCGCCAGCAGCGCGGGGACAGGGCTCTCCTACGAGCAGTACTTC. Amino acid sequence: CASSAGTGLSYEQYF. The variable domain in full, with the rest retrieved from reference TRBV5-1 and TRBJ2-7, is KAGVTQTPRYLIKTRGQQVTLSCSPISGHRSVSWYQQTPGQGLQFLFEYFSETQRNKGNFPGRFSGRQFSNSRSEMNVSTLELGDSALYLCASSAGTGLSYEQYFGPGTRLTVT.